This entry features one TCR beta chain sequence. These data belong to a study of T cell clones after liver transplantation. As for the study in general: Samples came from ITN030ST, which attempted immunosuppression withdrawal within 2 years of liver transplantation. Three of eight recipients were HCV-positive; others had non-autoimmune, non-viral indications. Subjects received no induction therapy and standard immunosuppression until randomization at 12-24 months post-transplant. Blood was drawn pre-transplant, before withdrawal, and after full or failed withdrawal.

This CDR3 comprises 14 residues. The ends lost 6 bases at V and 4 bases at J; junction bases unmatched: 6. CDR1 is MNHNS, CDR2 SASEGT, per germline. Using immunoSEQ multiplex PCR, the repertoire was profiled, and TCRdb retains in-frame clones only, with some absent. The sample holds approximately 25,000 clones, 55% to 70% seen once. The V gene is TRBV6-1, the J gene TRBJ2-1, with 7 bases identical to TRBD2. The TCR comes from a human donor who received a liver transplant. This specimen was CD4+ T cells from blood, taken before liver transplant. The CDR3 nucleotides are TGTGCCAGCAGGGGAGCGGGGTCTTACAATGAGCAGTTCTTC. Its translation is CASRGAGSYNEQFF.